This T cell receptor (beta chain) emerged from a study of beta chain features in type 1 diabetes (dated by TCRdb to 2016 to 2019). At the level of the whole study: No differences in mean age, gender distribution, total cell number or subset yield were found between patients and healthy donors. Regulatory and stem cell-like memory subsets were obtained from only 8 patients and roughly 8 healthy donors, while naive and central memory subsets were obtained from all 28 donors. A total of roughly 98,000,000 sorted cells were examined across all samples, and RNA yield correlated strongly with the number of cells per subset. In the study, TCRB repertoires of sorted circulating CD4+ T cell subsets from recently diagnosed type 1 diabetes patients were compared with those of matched healthy donors.

The entire isolated RNA was reverse transcribed using the High Capacity cDNA Reverse Transcription Kit, and thus expressed TCRB transcripts were sequenced. Deep immunoSEQ sequencing was performed on naive, central memory and regulatory T cell samples, with an average of approximately 3.9 million total reads per sample. After sorted cells were lysed in RLT buffer, RNA was extracted with DNase-treated RNeasy Micro or Mini kits, with the choice depending on cell number. Each cell subset was processed on its own to prevent cross-contamination, while patient and healthy donor samples were processed together. TCRB sequences were amplified from cDNA with the immunoSEQ multiplex PCR, producing 87-bp fragments spanning the CDR3 region. The amplicons were sequenced using the Illumina HiSeq platform. As for the original processing: Synthetic template baselines were used to correct PCR bias computationally, reads within Hamming distance 2 were collapsed together, and singletons that could not be merged were discarded. Reads were aligned against IMGT to assign V, D and J genes, CDR3 length and insertions or deletions at six rearrangement sites. Within each subset, clonotype counts were normalized to the number of sorted cells before true diversity and Gini coefficients were calculated with the tcR R package. The overlap coefficient, calculated on TCRB nucleotide sequences, was used to quantify repertoire sharing. Out-of-frame TCRB sequences from naive cells were analyzed to stand in for the pre-selection repertoire. The table was pulled from immuneACCESS by TCRdb, which kept in-frame rearrangements only. Such tables lose some clones; where checked, under half of the loss comes from unresolved V genes, and the rest has no known cause. That table furnishes V, J and clone size, whereas the DNA furnished D and trimming. This sample has about 400,000 clones in its table, and roughly 13% of those were observed once. Of the sample, approximately 0.01% is held by the ten largest clones.

This clone was counted only a few times. The clone's antigen remains unknown. Base quality data are lacking; no much larger clone is found one base away. Each donor gave one peripheral blood draw, around 100 mL on average, collected into heparinised tubes. A BD FACSAria II was used to sort naive, central memory, regulatory and stem cell-like memory CD4+ T cells with a panel that included CD45RO, CCR7, CD25, CD127, CD95 and CD27. All sorted populations exceeded 98% purity. PBMCs were isolated immediately by Lymphoprep density gradient centrifugation and stained directly without culture. Samples were stained and sorted in pairs, with one healthy donor and one patient per experiment, so that batch effects were minimized. V is reduced by 9 bases and J by 8 bases, leaving a spacing of 22 bases between them. The CDR3, cysteine through phenylalanine, is 14 amino acids long. The CDR3 DNA has 42 bases and is translated from base 1.

General findings and caveats noted by the study authors: A moderate but significant shortening of TCRB CDR3 length was observed in type 1 diabetes patients in all four CD4+ subsets. Because the HLA sub-analyses included only small numbers of individuals, any influence of HLA type on TCRB rearrangement was left unresolved. Naive, central memory and regulatory TCRB repertoires appeared to be more alike among patients than among healthy donors. Because cDNA was sequenced instead of genomic DNA, activated cells with high expression could be over-represented, although the groups did not differ in activation or CD3 levels. Shorter templates might have been favored by PCR, but patient and control samples were amplified and corrected together, so both groups would have been affected equally by any skew. Patients with type 1 diabetes made fewer insertions and deleted more nucleotides at VDJ recombination sites, implying thymic rearrangement abnormalities.

The chain couples TRBV23-1 to TRBJ1-2; there is no confident call for the D gene. TRBV23-1 is known as an ORF, though its function is uncertain. The sequence was collected from a woman between 18 and 29 years old with type 1 diabetes. What was sequenced was naive CD4+ T cells from blood. The cell subset or site label for this specimen denotes: true naive CD4+ T cells. The sequenced DNA is TGCGCCAGACCTCAAAGTTTTGGCGGTTGGGGCTACACCTTC. Its amino acids are CARPQSFGGWGYTF.